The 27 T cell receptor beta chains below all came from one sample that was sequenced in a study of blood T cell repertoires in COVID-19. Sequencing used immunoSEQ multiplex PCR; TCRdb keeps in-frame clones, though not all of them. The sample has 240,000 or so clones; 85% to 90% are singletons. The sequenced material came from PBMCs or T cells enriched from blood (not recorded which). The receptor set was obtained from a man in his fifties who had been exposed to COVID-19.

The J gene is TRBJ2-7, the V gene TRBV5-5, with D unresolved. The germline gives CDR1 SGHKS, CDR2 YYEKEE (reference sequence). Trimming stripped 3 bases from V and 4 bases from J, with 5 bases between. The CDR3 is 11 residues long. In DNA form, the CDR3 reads TGTGCCAGCAGCTCCGGTTACGAGCAGTACGTC. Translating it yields CASSSGYEQYV.

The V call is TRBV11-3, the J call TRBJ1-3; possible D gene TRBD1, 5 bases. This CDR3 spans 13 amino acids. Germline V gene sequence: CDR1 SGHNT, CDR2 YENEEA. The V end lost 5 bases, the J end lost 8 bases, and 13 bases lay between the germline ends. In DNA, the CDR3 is TGTGCCAGCAGCCCCGCGGGGGAGGACACCATATATTTT. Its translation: CASSPAGEDTIYF.

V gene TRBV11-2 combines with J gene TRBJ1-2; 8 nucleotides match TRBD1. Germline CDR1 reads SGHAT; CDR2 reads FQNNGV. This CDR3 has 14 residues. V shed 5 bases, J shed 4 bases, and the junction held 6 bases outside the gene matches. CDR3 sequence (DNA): TGTGCCAGCAGCGAACCCGGGACAGGCTATGGCTACACCTTC. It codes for CASSEPGTGYGYTF.

The CDR3 region has the DNA TGTGCCAGTGAGGAGGGGATGGATCGGGAGCAGTTCTTC. Translated: CASEEGMDREQFF. V usage is TRBV19 and J usage is TRBJ2-1, with TRBD2 as a possible D gene (6 bases). Trimming shortened V by 8 bases and J by 10 bases, and 18 bases separated the two germline ends. This CDR3 has 13 residues. Germline V lookup: CDR1 LNHDA, CDR2 SQIVND (reference sequence).

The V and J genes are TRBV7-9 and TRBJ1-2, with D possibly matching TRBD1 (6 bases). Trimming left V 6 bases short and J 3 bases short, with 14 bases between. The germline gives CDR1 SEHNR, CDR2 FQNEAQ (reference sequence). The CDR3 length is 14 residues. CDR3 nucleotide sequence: TGTGCCAGCAGGGTTCCCTCAGGGGACTATGGCTACACCTTC. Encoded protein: CASRVPSGDYGYTF.

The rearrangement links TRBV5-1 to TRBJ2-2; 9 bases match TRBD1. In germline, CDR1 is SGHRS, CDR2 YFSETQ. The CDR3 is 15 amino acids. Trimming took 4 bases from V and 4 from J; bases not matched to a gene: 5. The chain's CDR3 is CASSPWDRATGELFF. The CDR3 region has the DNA TGCGCCAGCAGCCCCTGGGACAGGGCCACCGGGGAGCTGTTTTTT.

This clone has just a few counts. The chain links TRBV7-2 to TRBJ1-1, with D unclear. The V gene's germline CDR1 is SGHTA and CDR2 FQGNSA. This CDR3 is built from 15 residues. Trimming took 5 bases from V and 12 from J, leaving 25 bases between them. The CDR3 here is CASSPPPVAYRETFF. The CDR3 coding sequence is TGTGCCAGCAGCCCCCCCCCGGTAGCCTACCGGGAAACTTTCTTT.

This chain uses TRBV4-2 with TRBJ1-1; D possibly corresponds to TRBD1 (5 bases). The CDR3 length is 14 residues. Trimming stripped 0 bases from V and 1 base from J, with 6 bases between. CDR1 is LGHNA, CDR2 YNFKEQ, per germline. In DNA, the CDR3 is TGTGCCAGCAGCCAAGAGGGGGGGAACACTGAAGCTTTCTTT. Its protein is CASSQEGGNTEAFF.

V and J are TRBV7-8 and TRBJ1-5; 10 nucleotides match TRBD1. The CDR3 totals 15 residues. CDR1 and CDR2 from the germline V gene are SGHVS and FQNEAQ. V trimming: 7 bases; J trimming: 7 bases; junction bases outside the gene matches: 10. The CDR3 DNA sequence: TGTGCCAGCAAAACCGGGACAGGGGTGCGACAGCCCCAGCATTTT. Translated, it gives CASKTGTGVRQPQHF.

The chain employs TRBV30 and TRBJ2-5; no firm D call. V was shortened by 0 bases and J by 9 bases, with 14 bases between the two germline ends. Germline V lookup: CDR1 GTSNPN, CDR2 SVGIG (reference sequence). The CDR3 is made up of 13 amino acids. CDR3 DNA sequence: TGTGCCTGGAGTGTATCTATTCAATCGGCCCAGTACTTC. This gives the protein CAWSVSIQSAQYF.

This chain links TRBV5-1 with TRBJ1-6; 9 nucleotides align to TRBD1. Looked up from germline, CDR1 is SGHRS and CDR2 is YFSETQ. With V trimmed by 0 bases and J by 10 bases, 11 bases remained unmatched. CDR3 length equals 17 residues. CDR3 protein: CASSLGLRDRDGSPLHF. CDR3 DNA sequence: TGCGCCAGCAGCTTGGGTCTGAGGGACAGGGATGGATCACCCCTCCACTTT.

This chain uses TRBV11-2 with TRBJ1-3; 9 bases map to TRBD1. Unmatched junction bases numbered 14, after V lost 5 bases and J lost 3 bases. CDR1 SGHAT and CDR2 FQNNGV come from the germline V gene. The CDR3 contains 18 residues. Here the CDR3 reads CASSLLPGQGFVGNTIYF. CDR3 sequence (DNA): TGTGCCAGCAGCCTCCTCCCGGGACAGGGTTTCGTTGGAAACACCATATATTTT.

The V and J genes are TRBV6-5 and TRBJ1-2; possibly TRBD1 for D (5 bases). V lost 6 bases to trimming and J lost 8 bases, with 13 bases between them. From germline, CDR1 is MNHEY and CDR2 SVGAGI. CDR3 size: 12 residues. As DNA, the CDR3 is TGTGCCAGCAGCTCCTCGGGGGGGGGCTACACCTTC. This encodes CASSSSGGGYTF.

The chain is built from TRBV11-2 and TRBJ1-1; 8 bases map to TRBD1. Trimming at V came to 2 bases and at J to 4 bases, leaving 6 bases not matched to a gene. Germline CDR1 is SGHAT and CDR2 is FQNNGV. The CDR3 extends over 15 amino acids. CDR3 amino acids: CASSLTLTGGTEAFF. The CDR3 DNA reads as TGTGCCAGCAGCTTAACCCTAACAGGGGGCACTGAAGCTTTCTTT.

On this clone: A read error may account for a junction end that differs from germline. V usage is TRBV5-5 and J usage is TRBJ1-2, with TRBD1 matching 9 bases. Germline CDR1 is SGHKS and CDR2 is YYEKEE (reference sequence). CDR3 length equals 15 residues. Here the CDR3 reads CASSLAAGQGGSGAF. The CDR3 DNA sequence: TGTGCCAGCAGCTTGGCCGCGGGACAGGGTGGGTCTGGCGCCTTC.

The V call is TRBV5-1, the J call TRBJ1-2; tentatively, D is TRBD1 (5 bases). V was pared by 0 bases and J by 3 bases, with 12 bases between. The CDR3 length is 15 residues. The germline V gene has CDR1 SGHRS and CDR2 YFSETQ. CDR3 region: CASSLVGAVDYGYTF. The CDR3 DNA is TGCGCCAGCAGCTTGGTTGGGGCAGTCGACTATGGCTACACCTTC.

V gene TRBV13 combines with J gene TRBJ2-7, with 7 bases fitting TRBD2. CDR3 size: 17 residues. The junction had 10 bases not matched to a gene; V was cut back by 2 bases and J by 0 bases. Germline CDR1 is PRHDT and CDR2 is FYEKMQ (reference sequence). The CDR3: CASSLLFNAGDSYEQYF. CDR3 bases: TGTGCCAGCAGCTTATTGTTCAACGCGGGGGACTCCTACGAGCAGTACTTC.

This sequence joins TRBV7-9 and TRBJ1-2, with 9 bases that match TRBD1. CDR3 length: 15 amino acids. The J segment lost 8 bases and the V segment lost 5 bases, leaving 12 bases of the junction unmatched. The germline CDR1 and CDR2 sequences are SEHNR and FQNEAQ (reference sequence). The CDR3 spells CASSPPGQGVRGYTF. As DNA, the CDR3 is TGTGCCAGCAGCCCACCGGGACAGGGAGTTCGAGGCTACACCTTC. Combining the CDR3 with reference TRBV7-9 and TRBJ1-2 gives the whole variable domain DTGVSQNPRHKITKRGQNVTFRCDPISEHNRLYWYRQTLGQGPEFLTYFQNEAQLEKSRLLSDRFSAERPKGSFSTLEIQRTEQGDSAMYLCASSPPGQGVRGYTFGSGTRLTVV.

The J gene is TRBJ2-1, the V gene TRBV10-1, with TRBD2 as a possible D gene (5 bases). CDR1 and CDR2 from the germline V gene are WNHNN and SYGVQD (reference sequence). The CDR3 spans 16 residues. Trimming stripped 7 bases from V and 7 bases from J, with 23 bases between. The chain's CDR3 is CASIVRHGLPRNEQFF. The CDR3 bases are TGCGCCAGCATCGTCCGCCATGGACTCCCCAGGAATGAGCAGTTCTTC.

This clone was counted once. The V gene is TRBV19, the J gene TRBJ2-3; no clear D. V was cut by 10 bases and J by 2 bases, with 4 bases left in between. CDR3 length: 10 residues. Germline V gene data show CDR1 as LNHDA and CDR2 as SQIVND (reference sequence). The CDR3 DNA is TGTGCCAATCTCACAGATACGCAGTATTTT. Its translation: CANLTDTQYF.

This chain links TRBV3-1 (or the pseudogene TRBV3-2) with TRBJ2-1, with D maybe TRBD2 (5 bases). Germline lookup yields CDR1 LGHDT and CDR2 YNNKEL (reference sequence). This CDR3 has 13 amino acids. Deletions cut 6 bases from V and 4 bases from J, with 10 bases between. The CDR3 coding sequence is TGTGCCAGCAGATTTACTAGATACAATGAGCAGTTCTTC. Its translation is CASRFTRYNEQFF.

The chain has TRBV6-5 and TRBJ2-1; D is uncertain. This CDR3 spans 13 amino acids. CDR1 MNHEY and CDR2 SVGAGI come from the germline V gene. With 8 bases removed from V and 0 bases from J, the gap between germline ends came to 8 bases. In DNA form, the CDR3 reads TGTGCCAGCCAACGGAGCTCCTACAATGAGCAGTTCTTC. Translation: CASQRSSYNEQFF.

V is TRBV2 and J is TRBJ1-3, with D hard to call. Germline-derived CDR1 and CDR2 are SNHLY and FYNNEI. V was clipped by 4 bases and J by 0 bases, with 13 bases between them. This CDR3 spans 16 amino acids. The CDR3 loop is CASSGHPPSSGNTIYF. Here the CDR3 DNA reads TGTGCCAGCAGTGGACACCCCCCGAGCTCTGGAAACACCATATATTTT. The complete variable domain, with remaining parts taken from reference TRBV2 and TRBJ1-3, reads EPEVTQTPSHQVTQMGQEVILRCVPISNHLYFYWYRQILGQKVEFLVSFYNNEISEKSEIFDDQFSVERPDGSNFTLKIRSTKLEDSAMYFCASSGHPPSSGNTIYFGEGSWLTVV.

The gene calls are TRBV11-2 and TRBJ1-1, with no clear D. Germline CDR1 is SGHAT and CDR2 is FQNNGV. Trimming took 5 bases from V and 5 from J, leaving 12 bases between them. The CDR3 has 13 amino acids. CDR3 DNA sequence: TGTGCCAGCAGCCCCCCAGCGGGGACTGAAGCTTTCTTT. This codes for CASSPPAGTEAFF.

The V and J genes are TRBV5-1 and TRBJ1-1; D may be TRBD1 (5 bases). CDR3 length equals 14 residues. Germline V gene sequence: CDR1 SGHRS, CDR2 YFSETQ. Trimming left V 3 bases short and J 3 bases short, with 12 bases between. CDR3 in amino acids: CASSSASGHTEAFF. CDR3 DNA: TGCGCCAGCAGCTCGGCGTCAGGGCACACTGAAGCTTTCTTT.

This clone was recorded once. CDR3 residues: CASSHGTSGYNEQFF. Written as DNA, the CDR3 is TGCGCCAGCAGCCATGGGACTAGCGGATACAATGAGCAGTTCTTC. The J gene is TRBJ2-1, the V gene TRBV4-1, with 11 bases matching TRBD2. Unmatched junction bases numbered 2, after V lost 3 bases and J lost 4 bases. This CDR3 comprises 15 residues. Germline-derived CDR1 and CDR2 are MGHRA and YSYEKL.

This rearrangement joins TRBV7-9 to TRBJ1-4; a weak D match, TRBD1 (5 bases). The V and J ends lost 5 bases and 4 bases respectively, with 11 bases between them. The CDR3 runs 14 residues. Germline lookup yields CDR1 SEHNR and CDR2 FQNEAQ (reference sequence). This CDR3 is CASSPPGVNEKLFF. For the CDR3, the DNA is TGTGCCAGCAGCCCCCCGGGGGTTAATGAAAAACTGTTTTTT. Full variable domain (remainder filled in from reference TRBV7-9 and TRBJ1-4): DTGVSQNPRHKITKRGQNVTFRCDPISEHNRLYWYRQTLGQGPEFLTYFQNEAQLEKSRLLSDRFSAERPKGSFSTLEIQRTEQGDSAMYLCASSPPGVNEKLFFGSGTQLSVL.